This T cell receptor beta chain stems from a study of T cell clonality in common variable immunodeficiency. Whole-study results and caveats: Authors noted CVID clonality's cause needs subpopulation repertoire sequencing. Fewer deletions and N-nucleotide insertions were reportedly seen in common variable immunodeficiency TCR beta sequences. CVID subjects showed higher TCRbeta clonality than healthy controls.

CDR3 size: 13 residues. V was shortened by 11 bases and J by 4 bases, with 15 bases between the two germline ends. Germline assignment: CDR1 SGHAT and CDR2 FQNNGV. All CVID subjects were on immunoglobulin replacement for at least one year. Method: immunoSEQ multiplex PCR; TCRdb's copy keeps in-frame clones and lacks some. This sample comprises over 30,000 clones, none seen once only. As regards this clone: Its specificity is not known. The read terminates 3 residues ahead of where the CDR3 ends, so the germline J gene completes it.

V gene TRBV11-2 combines with J gene TRBJ1-3, with a tentative D call TRBD1 (6 bases). The sequence derives from a human donor with common variable immunodeficiency. Sequencing was performed on peripheral blood mononuclear cells. CDR3: CAAGQTSGNTIYF. The CDR3 bases that were read are TGTGCCGCCGGACAGACTTCAGGAAACACC.